This TCR beta chain comes out of a study of CD8 T cells in ankylosing spondylitis. This CDR3 contains 14 residues. CDR1 SGHAT and CDR2 FQNNGV come from the germline V gene. Trimming cost V 8 bases and J 1 base, with 9 bases left between them. Regarding the study as a whole: Disease-linked clones proved CD8+ and comparatively uncommon in peripheral blood. What seemed typical of ankylosing spondylitis blood was a TCR beta motif built from eight highly homologous variants. In synovial fluid and blood from reactive arthritis, some motif variants were previously reported.

In its sample, this clonotype was seen a few times. Its antigen is unidentified. Molecular-barcoded quantitative 5'-RACE produced these TCR beta libraries. One entry per CDR3 protein, called by TCRdb with MiXCR from the 5' RACE reads. The sample consists of fewer than 400,000 distinct CDR3 sequences, 8% of them appearing once. The chain is built from TRBV11-2 and TRBJ2-6; no clear D. The source is a male donor with ankylosing spondylitis. The material sequenced was blood, either unsorted or a sorted T cell fraction (not recorded which). The DNA of the CDR3 is TGTGCCAGCCGAATAATTTCTGGGGCCAACGTCCTGACTTTC. It translates to CASRIISGANVLTF.